A single sample is the source of the 6 T cell receptor beta chains below, sequenced in a study of control samples from healthy donors and cancer patients. Here immunoSEQ multiplex PCR was the method, and the copy in TCRdb shows in-frame clones only, minus some. The sample lists 70,000 to 80,000 clones, around 90% occurring once. The sequencing input was PBMCs. The receptors here all came from a woman in her forties or fifties with colorectal cancer.

J is TRBJ2-5 and V is TRBV5-1; D remains unclear. The V gene lost 2 bases and the J gene lost 1 base, with 9 bases spanning the gap. The V gene's germline CDR1 is SGHRS and CDR2 YFSETQ. This CDR3 contains 14 residues. CDR3 nucleotides: TGCGCCAGCAGCTTTACGGGCCCCCAAGAGACCCAGTACTTC. Protein sequence: CASSFTGPQETQYF. Combining the CDR3 with reference TRBV5-1 and TRBJ2-5 gives the whole variable domain KAGVTQTPRYLIKTRGQQVTLSCSPISGHRSVSWYQQTPGQGLQFLFEYFSETQRNKGNFPGRFSGRQFSNSRSEMNVSTLELGDSALYLCASSFTGPQETQYFGPGTRLLVL.

J is TRBJ1-1 and V is TRBV5-1; TRBD1 agrees at 7 bases. The V segment lost 2 bases and the J segment 5 bases; nucleotides outside the gene matches: 3. The CDR3 length is 13 residues. CDR1 and CDR2 from the germline V gene are SGHRS and YFSETQ. The CDR3 sequence is CASSFGTETEAFF. CDR3 in DNA: TGCGCCAGCAGCTTCGGGACAGAAACTGAAGCTTTCTTT.

This chain links TRBV24-1 with TRBJ1-5, with D possibly TRBD1 on 5 matching bases. The germline CDR1 and CDR2 sequences are KGHDR and SFDVKD. The germline V and J ends were trimmed by 5 bases and 4 bases, with 11 bases remaining between them. CDR3 length equals 14 residues. CDR3 bases: TGTGCCACCAGTGCAGCAGGGTTTAATCAGCCCCAGCATTTT. The encoded protein is CATSAAGFNQPQHF.

The chain uses TRBV6-6 and TRBJ2-2, with D perhaps TRBD1 or TRBD2 (5 bases each). Germline CDR1 and CDR2: MNHNY and SVGAGI (reference sequence). V was clipped by 7 bases and J by 1 base, with 16 bases between them. The CDR3 has 16 amino acids. The CDR3, as DNA: TGTGCCAGCATTCGCCCCGGGACGGGGAACACCGGGGAGCTGTTTTTT. It encodes CASIRPGTGNTGELFF.

This clone was detected only once. The chain has TRBV12-3 or TRBV12-4 and TRBJ1-4; D is undetermined. The CDR3 is 13 residues long. V was pared by 3 bases and J by 8 bases, with 10 bases between. CDR3 residues: CASSLLHREKLFF. The CDR3 bases are TGTGCCAGCAGTTTGTTACACCGGGAAAAACTGTTTTTT.

V is TRBV19 and J is TRBJ2-5; TRBD1 matches at 7 bases. The CDR3 is made up of 15 amino acids. Trimming cost V 9 bases and J 1 base; bases outside gene matches: 11. Germline V gene lookup returns CDR1 LNHDA and CDR2 SQIVND (reference sequence). CDR3 sequence: CASTTTHRGQETQYF. The DNA for the CDR3 is TGTGCCAGCACAACCACGCACAGGGGCCAAGAGACCCAGTACTTC.